This T cell receptor beta chain was identified during a study of graft-versus-host responses after intestinal transplantation. Across the study: Grafts that recipients had were multivisceral, liver-intestinal, or isolated intestinal transplants. The whole recipient group had anti-thymocyte globulin induction followed by tacrolimus and steroids for 2 to 3 years.

The germline CDR1 and CDR2 sequences are SQVTM and ANQGSEA. Between the trimmed V and J ends, which lost 1 base and 4 bases, there was a span of 7 bases. CDR3 size: 12 residues. Sequenced by immunoSEQ multiplex PCR; TCRdb stores in-frame clones only, minus some. The sample consists of around 97,000 clones, about 90% of them appearing once. Findings and limits, study-wide: Graft-donor T cell macrochimerism in patients accompanied high graft-versus-host to host-versus-graft clonal ratios in allografts. Investigators detected GvH clones in recipient marrow, with some emerging earlier in ileum or blood.

Remarks on this clone: The antigen remains undetermined.

The sample was unstimulated CD8+ T cells sorted from spleen or lymph node cells, taken before intestinal transplant. The J gene is TRBJ2-5, the V gene TRBV29-1; no definite D call. The clonotype comes from a human donor who received an intestinal transplant. As DNA, the CDR3 is TGCAGCGTTGAAGTCTTGTCAGAGACCCAGTACTTC. Amino acid sequence: CSVEVLSETQYF.